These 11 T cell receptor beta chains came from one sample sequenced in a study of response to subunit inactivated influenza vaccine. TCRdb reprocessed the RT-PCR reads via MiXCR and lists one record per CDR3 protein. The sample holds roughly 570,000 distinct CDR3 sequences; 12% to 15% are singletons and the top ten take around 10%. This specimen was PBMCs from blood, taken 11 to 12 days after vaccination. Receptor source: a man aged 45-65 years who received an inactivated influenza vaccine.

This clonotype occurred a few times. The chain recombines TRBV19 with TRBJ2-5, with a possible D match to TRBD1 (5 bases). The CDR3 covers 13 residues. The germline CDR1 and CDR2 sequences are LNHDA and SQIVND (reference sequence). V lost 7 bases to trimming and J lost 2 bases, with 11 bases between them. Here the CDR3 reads CASNPRVQETQYF. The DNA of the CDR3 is TGTGCCAGTAACCCCAGGGTTCAAGAGACCCAGTACTTC.

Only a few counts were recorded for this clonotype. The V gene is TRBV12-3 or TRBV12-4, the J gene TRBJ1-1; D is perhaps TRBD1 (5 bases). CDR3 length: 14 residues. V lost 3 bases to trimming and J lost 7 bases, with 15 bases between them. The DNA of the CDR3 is TGTGCCAGCAGTTTTGCGGGACCGGGCCATGAAGCTTTCTTT. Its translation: CASSFAGPGHEAFF.

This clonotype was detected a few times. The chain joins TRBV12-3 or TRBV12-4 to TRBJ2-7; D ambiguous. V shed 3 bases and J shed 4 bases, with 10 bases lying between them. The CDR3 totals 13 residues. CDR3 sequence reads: CASSFSQSYEQYF. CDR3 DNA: TGTGCCAGCAGTTTCTCGCAGTCTTACGAGCAGTACTTC.

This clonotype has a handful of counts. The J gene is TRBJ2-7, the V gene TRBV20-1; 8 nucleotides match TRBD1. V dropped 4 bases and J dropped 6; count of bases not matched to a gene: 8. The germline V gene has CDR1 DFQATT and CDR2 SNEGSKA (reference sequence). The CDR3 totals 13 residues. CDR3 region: CSAKTGQGAEQYF. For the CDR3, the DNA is TGCAGTGCTAAAACAGGACAGGGCGCCGAGCAGTACTTC.

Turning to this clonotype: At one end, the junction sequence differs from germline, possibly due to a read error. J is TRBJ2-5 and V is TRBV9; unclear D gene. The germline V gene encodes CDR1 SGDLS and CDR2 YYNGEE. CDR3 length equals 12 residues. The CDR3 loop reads CASSAEQETEYF. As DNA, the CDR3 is TGTGCCAGCAGCGCCGAACAAGAGACCGAGTACTTC.

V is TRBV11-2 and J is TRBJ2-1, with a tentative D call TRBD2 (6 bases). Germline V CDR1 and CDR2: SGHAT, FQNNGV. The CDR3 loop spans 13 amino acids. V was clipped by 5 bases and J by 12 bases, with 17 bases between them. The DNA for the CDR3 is TGTGCCAGCAGCCTGTTGGGGGGAGCCCCGCAGTTCTTC. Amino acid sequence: CASSLLGGAPQFF.

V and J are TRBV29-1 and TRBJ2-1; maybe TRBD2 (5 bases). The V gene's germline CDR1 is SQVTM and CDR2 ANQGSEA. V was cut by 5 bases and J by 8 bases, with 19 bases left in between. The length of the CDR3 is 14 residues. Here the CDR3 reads CSVRGIFGNYEQFF. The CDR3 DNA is TGCAGCGTTCGAGGGATCTTTGGGAACTATGAGCAGTTCTTC.

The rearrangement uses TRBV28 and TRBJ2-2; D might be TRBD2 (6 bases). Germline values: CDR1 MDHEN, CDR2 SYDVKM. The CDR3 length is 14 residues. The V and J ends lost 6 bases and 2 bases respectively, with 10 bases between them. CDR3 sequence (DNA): TGTGCCAGCAGAATGGGGGGAAACACCGGGGAGCTGTTTTTT. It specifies CASRMGGNTGELFF.

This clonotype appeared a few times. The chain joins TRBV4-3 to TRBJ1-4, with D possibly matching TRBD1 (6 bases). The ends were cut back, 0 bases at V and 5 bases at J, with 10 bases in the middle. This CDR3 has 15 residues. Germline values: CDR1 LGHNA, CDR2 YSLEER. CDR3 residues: CASSQDTGPNEKLFF. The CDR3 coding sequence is TGCGCCAGCAGCCAAGACACAGGGCCGAATGAAAAACTGTTTTTT.

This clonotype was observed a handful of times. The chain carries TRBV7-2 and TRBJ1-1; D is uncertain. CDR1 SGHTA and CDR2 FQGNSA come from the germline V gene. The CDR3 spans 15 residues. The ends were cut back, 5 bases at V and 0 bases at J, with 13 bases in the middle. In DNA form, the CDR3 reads TGTGCCAGCAGCCCAATACACCACATGAACACTGAAGCTTTCTTT. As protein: CASSPIHHMNTEAFF.

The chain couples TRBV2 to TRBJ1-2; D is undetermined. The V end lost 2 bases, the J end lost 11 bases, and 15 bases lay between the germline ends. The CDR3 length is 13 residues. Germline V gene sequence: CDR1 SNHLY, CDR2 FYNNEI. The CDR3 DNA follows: TGTGCCAGCAGTGAAACGGGCAGCGGGAGATACACCTTC. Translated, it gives CASSETGSGRYTF.